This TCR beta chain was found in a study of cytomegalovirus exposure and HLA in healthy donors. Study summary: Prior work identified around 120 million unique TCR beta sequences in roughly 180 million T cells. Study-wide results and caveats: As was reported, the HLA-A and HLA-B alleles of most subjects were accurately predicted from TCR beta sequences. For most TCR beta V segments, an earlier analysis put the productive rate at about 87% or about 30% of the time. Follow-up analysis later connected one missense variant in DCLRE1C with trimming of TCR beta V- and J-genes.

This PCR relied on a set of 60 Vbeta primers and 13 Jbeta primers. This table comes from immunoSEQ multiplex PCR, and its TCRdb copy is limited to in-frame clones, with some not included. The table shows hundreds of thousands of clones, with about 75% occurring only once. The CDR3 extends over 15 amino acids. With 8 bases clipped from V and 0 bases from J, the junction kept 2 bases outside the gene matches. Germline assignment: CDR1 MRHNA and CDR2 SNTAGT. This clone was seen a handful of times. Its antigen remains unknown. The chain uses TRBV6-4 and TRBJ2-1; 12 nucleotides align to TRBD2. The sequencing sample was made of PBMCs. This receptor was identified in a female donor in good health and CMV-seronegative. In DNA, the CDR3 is TGTGCCAGCTCTAGCGGGAGGGCCTCCTACAATGAGCAGTTCTTC. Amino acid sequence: CASSSGRASYNEQFF.